The 27 T cell receptor beta chains below were found in one sample sequenced in a study of Ad26.COV2.S vaccination and SARS-CoV-2 variants. Treatment: some 20 received Ad26.COV2.S at low or high dose, single or two shots; about 5 received placebo; per-sample allocation not given. At day 63 after the first vaccine or placebo injection, samples were drawn. Sequencing was performed with immunoSEQ multiplex PCR; in TCRdb, only in-frame clones are kept and a portion is missing. The table shows about 420,000 clones, with approximately 87% occurring only once. This sample comprised peripheral blood, obtained in a trial of Ad26.COV2.S vaccine versus placebo. The receptors were gathered from a person between 18 and 60 years old who received the Ad26.COV2.S COVID-19 vaccine or a placebo.

The chain carries TRBV3-1 (or the pseudogene TRBV3-2) and TRBJ2-7; perhaps TRBD2 as D (5 bases). The germline CDR1 and CDR2 sequences are LGHDT and YNNKEL (reference sequence). CDR3 size: 15 residues. V was pared by 1 base and J by 4 bases, with 14 bases between. CDR3 in amino acids: CASSQVADGEYEQYF. The CDR3 DNA sequence: TGTGCCAGCAGCCAAGTCGCGGACGGGGAATACGAGCAGTACTTC.

The V and J genes are TRBV27 and TRBJ1-5, with 8 bases aligning to TRBD1. The junction had 9 bases not matched to a gene; V was cut back by 8 bases and J by 0 bases. This CDR3 contains 16 residues. Germline loops: CDR1 MNHEY, CDR2 SMNVEV (reference sequence). The CDR3 spells CASRSGGAFSNQPQHF. In DNA form, the CDR3 reads TGTGCCAGCCGCTCAGGGGGCGCGTTTAGCAATCAGCCCCAGCATTTT.

This chain uses TRBV7-2 with TRBJ1-2; D is unclear. Germline lookup yields CDR1 SGHTA and CDR2 FQGNSA. CDR3 length: 13 residues. V shed 5 bases and J shed 0 bases, with 7 bases lying between them. For the CDR3, the DNA is TGTGCCAGCAGCCCGGACCCTAACTATGGCTACACCTTC. It translates to CASSPDPNYGYTF. Together with reference TRBV7-2 and TRBJ1-2, the CDR3 gives the full variable domain: GAGVSQSPSNKVTEKGKDVELRCDPISGHTALYWYRQSLGQGLEFLIYFQGNSAPDKSGLPSDRFSAERTGGSVSTLTIQRTQQEDSAVYLCASSPDPNYGYTFGSGTRLTVV.

This chain connects TRBV7-9 to TRBJ2-7, with 7 bases identical to TRBD2. The ends lost 2 bases at V and 6 bases at J; junction bases unmatched: 4. Germline V gene data show CDR1 as SEHNR and CDR2 as FQNEAQ (reference sequence). There are 13 residues in the CDR3. CDR3: CASSLRGVGEQYF. CDR3 nucleotide sequence: TGTGCCAGCAGCTTACGGGGGGTTGGCGAGCAGTACTTC.

DNA for the CDR3: TGTGCCAGCAGTACCACCCCGGGACAGAGACCAGCCAAAAACATTCAGTACTTC. As protein: CASSTTPGQRPAKNIQYF. The chain has TRBV6-2 or TRBV6-3 and TRBJ2-4; 7 nucleotides line up with TRBD1. CDR1 and CDR2 (germline): MNHEY, SVGEGT. This CDR3 is 18 amino acids long. The trim removed 5 bases at V and 0 bases at J, leaving 13 bases unmatched.

The chain is built from TRBV24-1 and TRBJ1-5, with D maybe TRBD1 (5 bases). This CDR3 comprises 15 residues. V was shortened by 4 bases and J by 1 base, with 10 bases between the two germline ends. Germline V gives CDR1 KGHDR, CDR2 SFDVKD. CDR3 DNA sequence: TGTGCCACCAGTGAGGCGACAGCAAGCAATCAGCCCCAGCATTTT. Its translation: CATSEATASNQPQHF.

The genes are TRBV9 and TRBJ2-2; tentative D call: TRBD1 (7 bases). Germline CDR1 SGDLS, CDR2 YYNGEE. Trimming pared 0 bases from V and 1 base from J, leaving 16 bases between. The CDR3 covers 18 residues. The CDR3 loop reads CASSVVPGGGENTGELFF. The DNA of the CDR3 is TGTGCCAGCAGCGTAGTCCCAGGAGGGGGCGAGAACACCGGGGAGCTGTTTTTT.

The genes are TRBV10-3 and TRBJ1-1, with a weak D call TRBD1 (6 bases). Germline-derived CDR1 and CDR2 are ENHRY and SYGVKD. This CDR3 is built from 14 residues. Trimming pared 6 bases from V and 4 bases from J, leaving 15 bases between. CDR3 sequence reads: CAIRTTGTRTEAFF. The CDR3 DNA reads as TGTGCCATCAGGACAACAGGGACCCGCACTGAAGCTTTCTTT.

The chain employs TRBV3-1 (or the pseudogene TRBV3-2) and TRBJ2-5; D is possibly TRBD1 or TRBD2 (5 bases each). This CDR3 contains 15 residues. From germline, CDR1 is LGHDT and CDR2 YNNKEL (reference sequence). With 0 bases removed from V and 5 bases from J, the gap between germline ends came to 13 bases. The CDR3: CASSQEGPPGETQYF. The CDR3 DNA reads as TGTGCCAGCAGCCAAGAGGGACCCCCTGGGGAGACCCAGTACTTC.

The CDR3: CAWSTGQGAQGLEQYF. CDR3 DNA sequence: TGTGCCTGGAGCACGGGACAGGGGGCCCAGGGTCTCGAGCAGTACTTC. The chain is built from TRBV30 and TRBJ2-7, with TRBD1 matching over 12 bases. J lost 6 bases, V lost 3 bases, and 12 bases had no gene match. Looked up from germline, CDR1 is GTSNPN and CDR2 is SVGIG (reference sequence). This CDR3 contains 16 residues.

This clone was recorded once. This rearrangement joins TRBV6-5 to TRBJ1-4; possibly TRBD1 for D (5 bases). Trimming removed 4 bases from V and 5 bases from J, with 8 bases in between. Germline-derived CDR1 and CDR2 are MNHEY and SVGAGI. This CDR3 contains 13 residues. CDR3 residues: CASSSDSNEKLFF. The CDR3 DNA sequence: TGTGCCAGCAGTTCCGACAGCAATGAAAAACTGTTTTTT.

The chain couples TRBV24-1 to TRBJ2-3; TRBD2 matches 14 bases. This CDR3 spans 15 amino acids. The V gene end was trimmed by 12 bases and the J gene end by 7 bases; junction bases not matched to a gene: 11. The V gene's germline CDR1 is KGHDR and CDR2 SFDVKD. The CDR3 region has the DNA TGTGCCGTCCTTGTGACTAGCGGGGGGGCAAATACGCAGTATTTT. Its protein is CAVLVTSGGANTQYF.

The V gene is TRBV5-1, the J gene TRBJ2-5; a weak D match, TRBD1 (5 bases). CDR1 and CDR2 (germline): SGHRS, YFSETQ. CDR3 length: 14 amino acids. V was pared by 3 bases and J by 5 bases, with 14 bases between. The DNA of the CDR3 is TGCGCCAGCAGCTCGATAGGGGCTCCGGAGACCCAGTACTTC. This encodes CASSSIGAPETQYF.

The chain uses TRBV14 and TRBJ1-2, with 7 bases identical to TRBD1. CDR1 and CDR2 from the germline V gene are SGHDN and FVKESK. CDR3 size: 20 residues. V dropped 11 bases and J dropped 5; count of bases not matched to a gene: 32. CDR3 sequence reads: CAPPSAQRTDRAGLRYGYTF. The CDR3 bases are TGTGCCCCACCTTCAGCCCAGAGGACCGACAGGGCGGGCCTAAGGTATGGCTACACCTTC.

This chain links TRBV28 with TRBJ2-7; 12 nucleotides line up with TRBD1. The germline V gene encodes CDR1 MDHEN and CDR2 SYDVKM. With 7 bases clipped from V and 3 bases from J, the junction kept 13 bases outside the gene matches. This CDR3 comprises 17 residues. Here the CDR3 reads CASTPGTGGSLGYEQYF. The CDR3 coding sequence is TGTGCCAGCACCCCAGGGACAGGGGGCTCGTTAGGCTACGAGCAGTACTTC.

The chain is built from TRBV30 and TRBJ2-1; D may be TRBD2 (6 bases). Trimming took 4 bases from V and 7 from J, leaving 20 bases between them. The CDR3 covers 15 residues. Germline V gene data show CDR1 as GTSNPN and CDR2 as SVGIG (reference sequence). CDR3 bases: TGTGCCTGGACCACACCGGGGGACGGATGGAATGAGCAGTTCTTC. Amino acid sequence: CAWTTPGDGWNEQFF.

The rearrangement joins TRBV19 to TRBJ2-3, with 9 bases matching TRBD2. The CDR3 covers 17 residues. Trimming cost V 7 bases and J 0 bases; bases outside gene matches: 11. In germline, CDR1 is LNHDA, CDR2 SQIVND (reference sequence). CDR3 nucleotides: TGTGCCAGTAAGGGCGGGGGGGCCCATTTGAGCACAGATACGCAGTATTTT. It is translated as CASKGGGAHLSTDTQYF.

This clone was detected once. In the same sample, other DNA sequences code for this CDR3. This sequence joins TRBV28 and TRBJ2-7, with unresolved D. The CDR3 has 10 amino acids. The V gene's germline CDR1 is MDHEN and CDR2 SYDVKM. The V end lost 5 bases, the J end lost 5 bases, and 4 bases lay between the germline ends. The CDR3 sequence: CASSLNEQYF. The CDR3 nucleotides are TGTGCCAGCAGTCTTAACGAGCAGTACTTC.

V gene TRBV19 combines with J gene TRBJ2-1, with TRBD2 as a possible D gene (5 bases). V shed 4 bases and J shed 7 bases, with 11 bases lying between them. The CDR3 has 13 amino acids. Per germline, CDR1 LNHDA and CDR2 SQIVND (reference sequence). The CDR3 is CASSNSGLNEQFF. The CDR3 DNA sequence: TGTGCCAGTAGTAACTCCGGACTTAATGAGCAGTTCTTC. The full variable domain, completed using reference TRBV19 and TRBJ2-1, is DGGITQSPKYLFRKEGQNVTLSCEQNLNHDAMYWYRQDPGQGLRLIYYSQIVNDFQKGDIAEGYSVSREKKESFPLTVTSAQKNPTAFYLCASSNSGLNEQFFGPGTRLTVL.

Regarding this clone: Possible read error: a much larger clone is one base away. The chain joins TRBV18 to TRBJ2-7; weak D call: TRBD2 (5 bases). Germline V gene data show CDR1 as KGHSH and CDR2 as LQKENI. Trimming pared 5 bases from V and 2 bases from J, leaving 13 bases between. The CDR3 sequence is 14 residues long. The CDR3 nucleotides are TGTGCCAGCTCAGGAACGAAGACTACCTACGAGCAGTACTTC. This gives the protein CASSGTKTTYEQYF.

This chain connects TRBV2 to TRBJ1-1; 7 nucleotides align to TRBD1. Germline trimming cut 5 bases from V and 7 bases from J; bases unmatched to any gene: 7. This CDR3 comprises 13 residues. CDR1 is SNHLY and CDR2 is FYNNEI in the germline V gene. This CDR3 reads CASSRDRSYEAFF. CDR3 coding DNA: TGTGCCAGCAGTCGGGACAGATCGTATGAAGCTTTCTTT.

This chain uses TRBV9 with TRBJ2-3; 7 bases align to TRBD2. V gave up 0 bases and J gave up 0 bases; unmatched junction bases: 10. Germline CDR1 is SGDLS and CDR2 is YYNGEE. This CDR3 has 18 amino acids. In DNA form, the CDR3 reads TGTGCCAGCAGCGTAGAAGGTGGAAGCGGGGTGAGCACAGATACGCAGTATTTT. Protein sequence: CASSVEGGSGVSTDTQYF.

The chain couples TRBV5-1 to TRBJ2-1, with D perhaps TRBD1 (6 bases). The CDR3 extends over 15 amino acids. In germline, CDR1 is SGHRS, CDR2 YFSETQ. Trimming left V 3 bases short and J 1 base short, with 11 bases between. CDR3 in amino acids: CASSYRERSYNEQFF. CDR3 coding DNA: TGCGCCAGCAGCTACAGGGAAAGGTCCTACAATGAGCAGTTCTTC.

The chain is built from TRBV7-2 and TRBJ2-5, with TRBD1 matching 10 bases. V lost 5 bases to trimming and J lost 1 base; unmatched junction nucleotides: 7. Germline assignment: CDR1 SGHTA and CDR2 FQGNSA. The CDR3 totals 16 residues. The CDR3 spells CASSPRDRGTQETQYF. CDR3 DNA sequence: TGTGCCAGCAGCCCCCGGGACAGGGGTACCCAAGAGACCCAGTACTTC. The full variable domain, in which reference TRBV7-2 and TRBJ2-5 provide the parts outside the CDR3, is GAGVSQSPSNKVTEKGKDVELRCDPISGHTALYWYRQSLGQGLEFLIYFQGNSAPDKSGLPSDRFSAERTGGSVSTLTIQRTQQEDSAVYLCASSPRDRGTQETQYFGPGTRLLVL.

J is TRBJ2-7 and V is TRBV11-2; D not resolved. CDR1 and CDR2 (germline): SGHAT, FQNNGV. Trimming took off 4 bases at V and 5 bases at J, with 15 bases between the two ends. This CDR3 comprises 14 residues. CDR3 sequence reads: CASSSPRVPNEQYF. The CDR3 DNA reads TGTGCCAGCAGCTCCCCCCGGGTCCCCAACGAGCAGTACTTC.

This clone was seen more than once but under ten times. This chain links TRBV6-5 with TRBJ2-1; 8 nucleotides agree with TRBD1. The germline gives CDR1 MNHEY, CDR2 SVGAGI. This CDR3 is built from 14 residues. J lost 9 bases, V lost 6 bases, and 10 bases had no gene match. In DNA form, the CDR3 reads TGTGCCAGCAGACCAACAGGGGGTAGGGTTGAGCAGTTCTTC. Protein: CASRPTGGRVEQFF.

V is TRBV4-2 and J is TRBJ2-7; no firm D call. Germline CDR1 LGHNA, CDR2 YNFKEQ. The CDR3 totals 14 residues. Trimming pared 2 bases from V and 0 bases from J, leaving 8 bases between. CDR3 residues: CASSQRVVSYEQYF. The CDR3 DNA is TGTGCCAGCAGCCAACGGGTCGTCTCCTACGAGCAGTACTTC.